These 18 T cell receptor beta chains came from one sample sequenced in a study of tissue T cells after allogeneic stem cell transplantation. The method was immunoSEQ multiplex PCR; TCRdb's version includes in-frame clones alone and lacks a portion of them. This table has roughly 21,000 clones, 60% to 80% appearing once. Sequences were obtained from blood. The receptor source for this set is a female BALB/c mouse in good health. This mouse strain has H2-d as its MHC haplotype.

About this clone: Gene names are the mouse ones. The DNA ends 1 residue before the CDR3 does, and the rest of the CDR3 is filled in from the germline J gene. The chain joins TRBV1 to TRBJ1-2, with a tentative D call TRBD1 (6 bases). The CDR3 spans 14 residues. Germline CDR1 is NSQYPW and CDR2 is LRSPGD (reference sequence). V was pared by 3 bases and J by 0 bases, with 8 bases between. This CDR3 is CTCSAGQANSDYTF. CDR3 bases read: TGCACCTGCAGTGCGGGACAAGCAAACTCCGACTACACC.

As for this clone: The gene names here belong to mouse. The read comes to an end 1 residue before the CDR3 does, leaving the germline J gene to fill in the end. The V and J genes are TRBV29 and TRBJ1-2; 7 bases map to TRBD1. J gave up 4 bases and V 0 bases, and 5 bases lay outside the gene matches. Germline V gene lookup returns CDR1 MSHET and CDR2 SYDVDS. This CDR3 has 15 residues. CDR3 sequence reads: CASSLSNRGGSDYTF. The CDR3 bases that were read are TGTGCTAGCAGTTTATCGAACAGGGGAGGCTCCGACTACACC.

About this clone itself: The germline and genes are mouse ones. The sequenced fragment ends 1 residue before the CDR3 boundary, so the rest is inferred from the germline J gene. The chain has TRBV13-2 and TRBJ2-5; 9 positions match TRBD2. Per the germline V gene, CDR1 is NNHNN and CDR2 is SYGAGS (reference sequence). This CDR3 has 16 residues. V lost 3 bases, J lost 0 bases, and 5 bases stayed unmatched. The CDR3: CASGGRLGVNQDTQYF. The part of the CDR3 DNA that was read is TGTGCCAGCGGTGGGAGACTGGGGGTTAACCAAGACACCCAGTAC.

Comments on this clone: Gene labels here are mouse ones. The missing CDR3 end, 1 residue past where the read stops, is filled in from the germline J gene. The chain couples TRBV2 to TRBJ2-7, with D uncertain. With 1 base removed from V and 2 bases from J, the gap between germline ends came to 3 bases. Germline lookup yields CDR1 LGHNA and CDR2 YSYQKL. There are 12 residues in the CDR3. The DNA read from the CDR3 is TGTGCCAGCAGCCAAGGGCCCTATGAACAGTAC. Its translation: CASSQGPYEQY. The entire CDR3 protein reads CASSQGPYEQYF.

To note about this clone: Gene names refer to mouse genes. The read falls 1 residue short of the CDR3 end, and the missing part is taken from the germline J gene. J is TRBJ2-1 and V is TRBV13-2, with TRBD2 matching 8 bases. CDR1 and CDR2 from the germline V gene are NNHNN and SYGAGS (reference sequence). CDR3 length: 12 residues. V shed 3 bases, J shed 7 bases, and the junction held 0 bases outside the gene matches. The part of the CDR3 DNA that was read is TGTGCCAGCGGTGCTGGGGGGGCTGAGCAGTTC. As protein: CASGAGGAEQF. The CDR3 in full is CASGAGGAEQFF.

Only a few counts were recorded for this clone. Mouse gene names apply. The CDR3 end falls 1 residue outside the read, so it is completed with the germline J gene. The chain couples TRBV29 to TRBJ1-2; D perhaps matches TRBD1 (5 bases). Deletions cut 5 bases from V and 3 bases from J, with 10 bases between. Germline CDR1 is MSHET and CDR2 is SYDVDS. This CDR3 contains 13 residues. The CDR3 protein is CASSEQGDSDYTF. The DNA read from the CDR3 is TGTGCTAGCAGTGAGCAGGGAGACTCCGACTACACC.

Note on this clone: The germline and genes are mouse ones. The read ends 1 residue early relative to the CDR3; the germline J gene fills the gap. This rearrangement joins TRBV20 to TRBJ2-3; 10 positions agree with TRBD2. The V and J ends lost 6 bases and 2 bases, in that order; junction bases with no gene match: 5. The CDR3 is made up of 14 amino acids. The germline V gene encodes CDR1 GFQATS and CDR2 STVNSAI. CDR3 bases read: TGTGGTGCCCGACTGGGGGGTTTTGCAGAAACGCTGTAT. Translated, it gives CGARLGGFAETLY. The full-length CDR3 reads as CGARLGGFAETLYF.

For this clone: All gene names here are mouse names. The read terminates 1 residue ahead of where the CDR3 ends, so the germline J gene completes it. The chain is built from TRBV29 and TRBJ2-5; weak D call: TRBD1 (5 bases). The V and J ends lost 3 bases and 2 bases respectively, with 6 bases between them. CDR1 and CDR2 (germline): MSHET, SYDVDS. The CDR3 is 13 amino acids. CDR3 DNA (partial): TGTGCTAGCAGTTTCCAGGGCCAAGACACCCAGTAC. Amino acid sequence: CASSFQGQDTQY. The whole CDR3 reads CASSFQGQDTQYF.

As concerns this clone: Gene and germline names: mouse. The CDR3 goes on 1 residue after the read ends, and that part is filled in from the germline J gene. The V call is TRBV31, the J call TRBJ2-5; 8 nucleotides line up with TRBD2. Germline V gives CDR1 GKSSPN, CDR2 SITVG. V lost 2 bases, J lost 3 bases, and 1 base stayed unmatched. This CDR3 has 13 residues. The sequenced part of the CDR3 DNA is TGTGCCTGGAGTATGGGGGGGCAAGACACCCAGTAC. Encoded protein: CAWSMGGQDTQY. In full, the CDR3 is CAWSMGGQDTQYF.

On this clone: Gene names are the mouse ones. The CDR3 goes on 1 residue after the read ends, and that part is filled in from the germline J gene. J is TRBJ2-1 and V is TRBV13-3; D uncertain. Trimming took 0 bases from V and 2 from J, leaving 6 bases between them. CDR1 is NNHDY and CDR2 is SYVADS in the germline V gene. The CDR3 is 14 amino acids. This CDR3 is CASSDGDDYAEQFF. CDR3 bases read: TGTGCCAGCAGTGATGGGGATGACTATGCTGAGCAGTTC.

This clone was seen a handful of times. Germline and genes: mouse. Read sequence stops 1 residue before the CDR3 end, and the germline J gene provides the missing end. The chain combines TRBV19 with TRBJ1-3; tentative D call: TRBD1 (5 bases). Trimming stripped 7 bases from V and 1 base from J, with 9 bases between. The CDR3 has 13 residues. Germline CDR1 reads FNHDT; CDR2 reads SITEND (reference sequence). The DNA read from the CDR3 is TGTGCCAGCGAGAGACAGTCTGGAAATACGCTCTAT. This sequence encodes CASERQSGNTLY. From start to end, the CDR3 is CASERQSGNTLYF.

A note on this clone: Gene names refer to mouse genes. The CDR3 end is not reached by the read, which stops 1 residue before it; the germline J gene fills it in. This chain connects TRBV20 to TRBJ2-2; D may be TRBD2 (6 bases). CDR3 length: 14 residues. The germline V gene encodes CDR1 GFQATS and CDR2 STVNSAI. Trimming cost V 0 bases and J 2 bases, with 7 bases left between them. The CDR3 bases that were read are TGTGGTGCTAGGGACGACTGGAACACCGGGCAGCTCTAC. Its translation: CGARDDWNTGQLY. The CDR3, in full, reads CGARDDWNTGQLYF.

As concerns this clone: All gene names here are mouse names. The sequenced CDR3 bases are TGTGCCAGCAGTAGGGACAGGGGGGGCGAAAGATTATTT. This gives the protein CASSRDRGGERLF. The whole CDR3 protein is CASSRDRGGERLFF. This chain joins TRBV19 and TRBJ1-4; 11 bases are shared with TRBD1. The sequenced fragment ends 1 residue before the CDR3 boundary, so the rest is inferred from the germline J gene. CDR3 length: 14 residues. CDR1 is FNHDT, CDR2 SITEND, per germline (reference sequence). Losses at the gene ends were 3 bases for V and 7 bases for J; bases not matched to a gene: 2.

As for this clone: The gene names here belong to mouse. From the germline J gene comes the end of the CDR3, since the read stops 1 residue before it. The rearrangement joins TRBV26 to TRBJ1-1; D ambiguous. The CDR3 length is 10 residues. CDR1 and CDR2 (germline): KGHPV, FQNQEV (reference sequence). Partial CDR3 DNA: TGTCCGAGACGAAACACAGAAGTCTTC. This sequence encodes CPRRNTEVF. The full-length CDR3 reads as CPRRNTEVFF.

Concerning this clone itself: Gene names are mouse gene names. The sequence runs out 1 residue before the end of the CDR3; the remainder is reconstructed from the germline J gene. The J gene is TRBJ2-5, the V gene TRBV13-1, with D unresolved. V gave up 5 bases and J gave up 0 bases, with 4 bases separating them. The germline CDR1 and CDR2 sequences are NSHNY and SYGAGN. CDR3 length: 12 amino acids. The CDR3 reads CASSVNQDTQYF. The CDR3 DNA, read in part, is TGTGCCAGCAGCGTTAACCAAGACACCCAGTAC.

As regards this clone: All gene names here are mouse names. Read sequence stops 1 residue before the CDR3 end, and the germline J gene provides the missing end. This rearrangement joins TRBV4 to TRBJ1-1; TRBD1 agrees at 7 bases. The CDR3 contains 12 residues. Trimming removed 3 bases from V and 8 bases from J; junction bases left unmatched: 3. Germline CDR1 is LGHDT and CDR2 is YNNKQL (reference sequence). The CDR3 sequence is CASSYQTGEVFF. CDR3 DNA (partial): TGTGCCAGCAGCTACCAGACAGGGGAAGTCTTC.

As to this clone: Germline and genes here are mouse. The CDR3 end falls 1 residue outside the read, so it is completed with the germline J gene. V and J are TRBV31 and TRBJ2-7; 7 bases are shared with TRBD2. Germline-derived CDR1 and CDR2 are GKSSPN and SITVG. This CDR3 contains 16 residues. The junction had 11 bases not matched to a gene; V was cut back by 3 bases and J by 0 bases. The part of the CDR3 DNA that was read is TGTGCCTGGAGCCGCGTATCAACTGGGGACTCCTATGAACAGTAC. Its translation: CAWSRVSTGDSYEQY. The entire CDR3 protein reads CAWSRVSTGDSYEQYF.

A remark on this clone: Gene names and germline refer to mouse. The read gets to within 1 residue of the CDR3 end, and the germline J gene fills in the rest. The V call is TRBV20, the J call TRBJ1-1, with a weak D call TRBD1 (6 bases). The CDR3 runs 13 residues. Germline lookup yields CDR1 GFQATS and CDR2 STVNSAI. The V and J ends lost 1 base and 5 bases respectively, with 11 bases between them. CDR3 loop: CGARGPGHTEVFF. The part of the CDR3 DNA that was read is TGTGGTGCTAGGGGTCCGGGACATACAGAAGTCTTC.